This TCR beta chain was profiled in a study of T cells in Graves' hyperthyroidism and ophthalmopathy. General study results and limits: Most thyroid clonotypes expanded above 0.001 were also detected in blood.

Notes on this clonotype: Its antigen is unknown.

RNA transcripts were the template for amplifying TCR beta CDR3 regions. HTBI primers were used for first-round RT-PCR of the TCR CDR3. Via MiXCR, TCRdb re-called the multiplex PCR reads, giving one row per CDR3 protein. The sample lists around 290,000 distinct CDR3 sequences, about an eighth occurring once. Per the germline V gene, CDR1 is MDHEN and CDR2 is SYDVKM. This CDR3 contains 15 residues. Trimming removed 0 bases from V and 2 bases from J, with 5 bases in between. The hyperthyroidism patients had all been newly diagnosed, and their disease duration was under 2 months. Their ages ranged from 18 to 65 years.

The gene calls are TRBV28 and TRBJ1-6, with a weak D call TRBD1 (5 bases). The source of this sequence is a woman in her 30s with Graves' hyperthyroidism that later progressed to Graves' ophthalmopathy. Sequencing was carried out using blood. The CDR3 loop is CASSLWDTYNSPLHF. CDR3 coding DNA: TGTGCCAGCAGTTTATGGGACACCTATAATTCACCCCTCCACTTT.